One and the same sample provided the 18 T cell receptor beta chains below, sequenced in a study of Graves' ophthalmopathy and Graves' hyperthyroidism. Transcripts of RNA were the source for amplifying TCR beta CDR3 regions. Scientists carried out first-round RT-PCR using HTBI primers and then a second-round multiplex PCR. Via MiXCR, TCRdb re-called the multiplex PCR reads, giving one row per CDR3 protein. The data show about 620,000 distinct CDR3 sequences, with 20% to 25% seen just once and 7.1% held by the top ten. Sequenced input: peripheral blood. All receptors come from a woman aged 18-30 years with stable Graves' hyperthyroidism. Some clones in this sample may be carry-over from other donors' samples.

This clonotype was recorded many times. The rearrangement links TRBV13 to TRBJ1-1; 9 nucleotides line up with TRBD1. CDR3 length equals 16 residues. Germline trimming cut 5 bases from V and 1 base from J; bases unmatched to any gene: 8. The germline gives CDR1 PRHDT, CDR2 FYEKMQ (reference sequence). The DNA for the CDR3 is TGTGCCAGCAGCGAACGGGGACAGGGTTCGAACACTGAAGCTTTCTTT. Amino acid sequence: CASSERGQGSNTEAFF.

This clonotype was seen many times. The chain carries TRBV28 and TRBJ1-5, with D perhaps TRBD1 (5 bases). The V gene lost 10 bases and the J gene lost 1 base, with 17 bases spanning the gap. Germline V gene sequence: CDR1 MDHEN, CDR2 SYDVKM. The length of the CDR3 is 15 residues. The chain's CDR3 is CATTRGLVSNQPQHF. CDR3 DNA: TGTGCCACCACGAGGGGTTTAGTGAGCAATCAGCCCCAGCATTTT.

This clonotype has a count of ten or more. The chain combines TRBV7-9 with TRBJ2-5; 8 bases map to TRBD1. This CDR3 has 16 amino acids. The germline gives CDR1 SEHNR, CDR2 FQNEAQ (reference sequence). The V segment lost 0 bases and the J segment 2 bases; nucleotides outside the gene matches: 5. The CDR3 spells CASSLAPGQGQETQYF. The CDR3 DNA is TGTGCCAGCAGCTTAGCGCCAGGACAGGGTCAAGAGACCCAGTACTTC.

The rearrangement joins TRBV19 to TRBJ1-6; no reliable D call. The germline CDR1 and CDR2 sequences are LNHDA and SQIVND (reference sequence). Trimming removed 7 bases from V and 9 bases from J, with 13 bases in between. This CDR3 contains 13 residues. The CDR3 loop reads CASTNSLISPLHF. CDR3 in DNA: TGTGCCAGTACCAACAGTCTGATTTCACCCCTCCACTTT.

The chain recombines TRBV20-1 with TRBJ2-5; D remains unclear. Germline V CDR1 and CDR2: DFQATT, SNEGSKA (reference sequence). With 2 bases removed from V and 2 bases from J, the gap between germline ends came to 9 bases. This CDR3 is built from 13 residues. CDR3 in DNA: TGCAGTGCTAGATATGAATTGCAAGAGACCCAGTACTTC. Encoded protein: CSARYELQETQYF.

The chain uses TRBV6-1 and TRBJ2-7; D uncertain. Germline values: CDR1 MNHNS, CDR2 SASEGT. The CDR3 length is 15 residues. Trimming shortened V by 8 bases and J by 2 bases, and 19 bases separated the two germline ends. Here the CDR3 DNA reads TGTGCCAGCGGTCAAGGGCCCTACCTCGCCTACGAGCAGTACTTC. Its translation: CASGQGPYLAYEQYF.

This clonotype was detected many times. The chain links TRBV29-1 to TRBJ2-7, with TRBD1 matching over 11 bases. The CDR3 is 14 residues long. The germline CDR1 and CDR2 sequences are SQVTM and ANQGSEA. The V segment lost 6 bases and the J segment 1 base; nucleotides outside the gene matches: 5. CDR3 region: CSVTGTGGSYEQYF. CDR3 DNA sequence: TGCAGCGTCACCGGGACAGGGGGATCCTACGAGCAGTACTTC.

This clonotype occurred many times. The chain recombines TRBV13 with TRBJ2-6, with a weak D call TRBD2 (7 bases). The CDR3 is made up of 19 amino acids. Trimming shortened V by 5 bases and J by 2 bases, and 22 bases separated the two germline ends. The germline V gene encodes CDR1 PRHDT and CDR2 FYEKMQ (reference sequence). The CDR3: CASSPRQRLGGAGANVLTF. The DNA of the CDR3 is TGTGCCAGCAGCCCACGACAGAGACTAGGGGGGGCTGGGGCCAACGTCCTGACTTTC. The whole variable domain, filled in from reference TRBV13 and TRBJ2-6, reads AAGVIQSPRHLIKEKRETATLKCYPIPRHDTVYWYQQGPGQDPQFLISFYEKMQSDKGSIPDRFSAQQFSDYHSELNMSSLELGDSALYFCASSPRQRLGGAGANVLTFGAGSRLTVL.

There are many counts of this clonotype. A much larger clone sits a single nucleotide away, making a read error possible. This sequence joins TRBV20-1 and TRBJ1-2; 12 bases are shared with TRBD1. The germline V gene has CDR1 DFQATT and CDR2 SNEGSKA (reference sequence). CDR3 length equals 13 residues. This chain's CDR3 is CSTRDRGPDGYTF. The CDR3 nucleotides are TGCAGTACTAGGGACAGGGGGCCTGATGGCTACACCTTC.

This sequence joins TRBV20-1 and TRBJ1-5; D gene uncertain. The CDR3 has 12 residues. Germline CDR1 DFQATT, CDR2 SNEGSKA (reference sequence). V lost 8 bases, J lost 1 base, and 9 bases lay in between. The CDR3 DNA is TGCAGTACTAAAGACAGCAATCAGCCCCAGCATTTT. It encodes CSTKDSNQPQHF.

Ten or more counts support this clonotype. The chain links TRBV6-5 to TRBJ2-6; D is unresolved. The CDR3 runs 17 residues. Germline lookup yields CDR1 MNHEY and CDR2 SVGAGI. Between the trimmed V and J ends, which lost 0 bases and 2 bases, there was a span of 11 bases. The DNA for the CDR3 is TGTGCCAGCAGTTACTCGGGGTCCGGCCCTGGGGCCAACGTCCTGACTTTC. Translation gives CASSYSGSGPGANVLTF.

Remarks on this clonotype: A much larger clone lies a single base off, so this may be a read error. This rearrangement joins TRBV12-3 or TRBV12-4 to TRBJ1-1, with TRBD1 identical over 7 bases. CDR3 length equals 15 residues. Losses at the gene ends were 2 bases for V and 6 bases for J; bases not matched to a gene: 9. CDR3 protein: CASSLLDRAGSEAFF. In nucleotides, the CDR3 is TGTGCCAGCAGTTTACTCGACAGGGCGGGATCTGAAGCTTTCTTT.

The table lists this clonotype with many counts. The V gene is TRBV6-7, the J gene TRBJ2-7, with 9 bases aligning to TRBD1. TRBV6-7 qualifies as an ORF whose function is uncertain. Germline trimming cut 11 bases from V and 6 bases from J; bases unmatched to any gene: 11. The CDR3 is 13 residues long. Here the CDR3 DNA reads TGTGCCGGCTCCCGGGACAGGGTAGGCGAGCAGTACTTC. It codes for CAGSRDRVGEQYF.

This clonotype was detected only a few times. The rearrangement links TRBV2 to TRBJ1-5, with TRBD1 as a possible D gene (5 bases). V gave up 0 bases and J gave up 0 bases, with 21 bases separating them. Germline-derived CDR1 and CDR2 are SNHLY and FYNNEI. CDR3 size: 20 residues. The CDR3 DNA sequence: TGTGCCAGCAGTGAAGCGCTTCAGGGTGCCGGGGTTTATAGCAATCAGCCCCAGCATTTT. Its protein is CASSEALQGAGVYSNQPQHF.

A note on this clonotype: One base away lies a much larger clone, so this may be a sequencing read error. The rearrangement uses TRBV20-1 and TRBJ1-6; D may be TRBD1 (6 bases). The CDR3 runs 13 residues. V was clipped by 1 base and J by 14 bases, with 15 bases between them. CDR1 is DFQATT, CDR2 SNEGSKA, per germline (reference sequence). CDR3 DNA: TGCAGTGCTAGAGGGGGGCTAGGATCAGCCCTCCACTTT. It translates to CSARGGLGSALHF.

This clonotype was counted at least ten times. The genes are TRBV6-2 or TRBV6-3 and TRBJ2-5; D not certain. Trimming stripped 4 bases from V and 5 bases from J, with 14 bases between. The CDR3 is 14 residues long. Germline lookup yields CDR1 MNHEY and CDR2 SVGEGT. Here the CDR3 reads CASSSSGAKETQYF. CDR3 DNA sequence: TGTGCCAGCAGTTCCTCCGGTGCGAAGGAGACCCAGTACTTC.

This clonotype occurred a few times. This chain uses TRBV7-6 with TRBJ1-1, with D maybe TRBD1 (5 bases). There are 15 residues in the CDR3. V was clipped by 5 bases and J by 3 bases, with 16 bases between them. Germline CDR1 reads SGHVS; CDR2 reads FNYEAQ. CDR3 sequence reads: CASSPLMGGDTEAFF. The CDR3 region has the DNA TGTGCCAGCAGCCCACTTATGGGGGGGGACACTGAAGCTTTCTTT.

There are many counts of this clonotype. The CDR3 region is CASSVEAGLLPYEQYF. The DNA of the CDR3 is TGTGCCAGCAGCGTAGAAGCGGGACTACTTCCCTACGAGCAGTACTTC. The chain employs TRBV9 and TRBJ2-7; 7 positions match TRBD2. The V gene end was trimmed by 0 bases and the J gene end by 2 bases; junction bases not matched to a gene: 8. This CDR3 region has 16 residues. Germline assignment: CDR1 SGDLS and CDR2 YYNGEE.